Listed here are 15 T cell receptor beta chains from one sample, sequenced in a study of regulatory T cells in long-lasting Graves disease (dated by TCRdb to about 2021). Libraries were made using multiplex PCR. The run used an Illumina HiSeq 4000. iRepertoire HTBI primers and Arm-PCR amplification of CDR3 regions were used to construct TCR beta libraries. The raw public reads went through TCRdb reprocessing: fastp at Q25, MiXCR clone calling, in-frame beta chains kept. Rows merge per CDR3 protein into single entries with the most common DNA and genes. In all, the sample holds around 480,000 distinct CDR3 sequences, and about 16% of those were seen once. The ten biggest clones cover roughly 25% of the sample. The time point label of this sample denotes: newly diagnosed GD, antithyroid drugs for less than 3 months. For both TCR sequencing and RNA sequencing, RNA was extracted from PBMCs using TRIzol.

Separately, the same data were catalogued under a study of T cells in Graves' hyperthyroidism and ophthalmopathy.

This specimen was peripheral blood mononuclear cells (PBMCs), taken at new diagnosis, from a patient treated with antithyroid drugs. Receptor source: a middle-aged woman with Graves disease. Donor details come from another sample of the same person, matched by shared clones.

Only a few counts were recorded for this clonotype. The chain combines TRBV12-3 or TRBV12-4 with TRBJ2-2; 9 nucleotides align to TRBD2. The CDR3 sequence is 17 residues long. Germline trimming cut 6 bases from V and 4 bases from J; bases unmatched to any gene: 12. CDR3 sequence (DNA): TGTGCCAGCAGCAGGGAGGAGGCGGGGGGGCGCACCGGGGAGCTGTTTTTT. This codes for CASSREEAGGRTGELFF.

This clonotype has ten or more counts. In nucleotides, the CDR3 is TGTGCCAGCAGCCAAGCTAGACAGGGGATCGCCTACAATGAGCAGTTCTTC. It is translated as CASSQARQGIAYNEQFF. The rearrangement uses TRBV3-1 and TRBJ2-1, with 8 positions matching TRBD1. In germline, CDR1 is LGHDT, CDR2 YNNKEL (reference sequence). The CDR3 loop spans 17 amino acids. Trimming cost V 1 base and J 2 bases; bases outside gene matches: 7.

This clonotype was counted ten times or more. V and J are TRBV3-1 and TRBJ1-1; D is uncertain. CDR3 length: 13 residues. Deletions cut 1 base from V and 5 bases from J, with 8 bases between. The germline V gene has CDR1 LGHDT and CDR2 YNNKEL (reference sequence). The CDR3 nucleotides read TGTGCCAGCAGCCAAGTCAGAGCGACTGAAGCTTTCTTT. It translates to CASSQVRATEAFF.

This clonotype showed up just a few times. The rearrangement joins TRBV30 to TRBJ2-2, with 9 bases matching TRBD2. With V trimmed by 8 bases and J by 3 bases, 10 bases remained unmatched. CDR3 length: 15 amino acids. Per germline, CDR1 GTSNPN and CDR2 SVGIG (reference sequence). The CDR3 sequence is CARRQRGEYTGELFF. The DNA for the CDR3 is TGTGCCCGGCGCCAGCGGGGGGAGTACACCGGGGAGCTGTTTTTT.

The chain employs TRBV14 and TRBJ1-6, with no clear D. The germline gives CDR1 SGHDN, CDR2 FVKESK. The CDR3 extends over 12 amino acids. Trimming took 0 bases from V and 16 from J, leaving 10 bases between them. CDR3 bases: TGTGCCAGCAGCCAAGAGGGCCGCCTTCTCCACTTT. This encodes CASSQEGRLLHF.

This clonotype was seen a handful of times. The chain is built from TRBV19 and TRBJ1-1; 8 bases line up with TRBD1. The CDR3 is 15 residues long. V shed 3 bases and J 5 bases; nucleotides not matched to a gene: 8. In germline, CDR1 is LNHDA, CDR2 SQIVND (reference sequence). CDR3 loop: CASSIRQGLRTEAFF. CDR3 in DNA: TGTGCCAGTAGTATTCGACAGGGGCTTCGAACTGAAGCTTTCTTT.

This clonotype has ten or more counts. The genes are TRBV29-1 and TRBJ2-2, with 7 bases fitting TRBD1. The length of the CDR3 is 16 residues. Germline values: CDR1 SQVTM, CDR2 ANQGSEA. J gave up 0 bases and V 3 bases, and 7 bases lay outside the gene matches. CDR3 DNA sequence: TGCAGCGTTGAGGGCTGGGACAGCACGAACACCGGGGAGCTGTTTTTT. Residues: CSVEGWDSTNTGELFF.

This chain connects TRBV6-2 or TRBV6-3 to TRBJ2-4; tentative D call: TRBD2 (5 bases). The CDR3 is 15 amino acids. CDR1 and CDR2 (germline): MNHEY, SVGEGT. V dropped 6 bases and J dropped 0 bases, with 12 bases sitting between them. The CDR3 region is CASRPDSIAKNIQYF. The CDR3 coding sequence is TGTGCCAGCAGACCGGACTCCATAGCCAAAAACATTCAGTACTTC.

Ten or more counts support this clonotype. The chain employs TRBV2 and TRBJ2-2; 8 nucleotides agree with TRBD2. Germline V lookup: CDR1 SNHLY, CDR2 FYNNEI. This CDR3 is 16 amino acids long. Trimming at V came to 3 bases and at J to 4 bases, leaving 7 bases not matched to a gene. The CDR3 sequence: CASSDHGTSGTGELFF. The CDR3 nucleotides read TGTGCCAGCAGTGATCACGGGACTAGTGGCACCGGGGAGCTGTTTTTT.

The CDR3 loop is CASSVATGQGDEQYF. The CDR3 DNA is TGTGCCAGCAGCGTAGCTACGGGACAGGGGGACGAGCAGTACTTC. The chain joins TRBV9 to TRBJ2-7; 11 positions agree with TRBD1. The CDR3 is 15 amino acids. Trimming cost V 0 bases and J 5 bases; bases outside gene matches: 4. Per the germline V gene, CDR1 is SGDLS and CDR2 is YYNGEE.

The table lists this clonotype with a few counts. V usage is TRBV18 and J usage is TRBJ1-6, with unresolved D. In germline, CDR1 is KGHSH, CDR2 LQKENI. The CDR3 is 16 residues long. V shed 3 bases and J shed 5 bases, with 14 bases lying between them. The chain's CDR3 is CASSPSSTQNNSPLHF. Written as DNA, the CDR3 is TGTGCCAGCTCACCCTCTTCGACGCAAAATAATTCACCCCTCCACTTT.

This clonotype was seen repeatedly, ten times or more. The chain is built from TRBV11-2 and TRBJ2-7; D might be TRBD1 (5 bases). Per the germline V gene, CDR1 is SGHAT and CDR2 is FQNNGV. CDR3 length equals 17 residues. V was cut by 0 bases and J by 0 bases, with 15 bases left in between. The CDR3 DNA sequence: TGTGCCAGCAGCTTAGAGTTTTCAGGGCTGAACTCCTACGAGCAGTACTTC. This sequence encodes CASSLEFSGLNSYEQYF.

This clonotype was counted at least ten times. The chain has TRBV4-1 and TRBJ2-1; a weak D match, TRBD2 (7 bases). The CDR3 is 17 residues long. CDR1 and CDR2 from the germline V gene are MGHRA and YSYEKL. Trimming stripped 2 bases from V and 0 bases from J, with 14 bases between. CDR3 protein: CASSQRVGGLSYNEQFF. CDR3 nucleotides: TGCGCCAGCAGCCAAAGGGTGGGGGGGCTCTCCTACAATGAGCAGTTCTTC.

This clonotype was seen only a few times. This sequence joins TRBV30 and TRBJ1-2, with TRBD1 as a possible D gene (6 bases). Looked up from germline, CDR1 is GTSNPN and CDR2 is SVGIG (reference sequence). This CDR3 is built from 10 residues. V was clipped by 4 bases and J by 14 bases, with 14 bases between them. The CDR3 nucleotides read TGTGCCTGGAACGGGGGGGCTTTTACCTTC. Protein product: CAWNGGAFTF.

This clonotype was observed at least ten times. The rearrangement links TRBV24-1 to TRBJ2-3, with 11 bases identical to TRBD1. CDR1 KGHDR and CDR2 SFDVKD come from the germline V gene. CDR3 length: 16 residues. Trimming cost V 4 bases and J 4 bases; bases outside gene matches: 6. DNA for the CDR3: TGTGCCACCAGTGACCCGGGACAGGGGGAGGCAGATACGCAGTATTTT. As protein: CATSDPGQGEADTQYF.